This T cell receptor (beta chain) is drawn from a study of T cell responses to AZD1222 COVID-19 vaccine. Background on the study: Second doses at about 4 or about 12 weeks were pooled. Study-wide results and caveats: Unmutated variant regions reportedly attract nearly half of all spike-specific TCRs. At baseline, seropositivity was found in only a handful of AZD1222 recipients.

Profiling relied on immunoSEQ multiplex PCR, and the TCRdb table lists in-frame clones only, not all of them. The sample yields 120,000 to 150,000 clones, under 95% seen once. On this clone itself: Its antigen remains unknown.

The CDR3 contains 16 residues. Germline assignment: CDR1 LGHDT and CDR2 YNNKEL (reference sequence). The J segment lost 7 bases and the V segment lost 7 bases, leaving 13 bases of the junction unmatched. The clonotype was recovered from an adult in good health. The chain joins TRBV3-1 (or the pseudogene TRBV3-2) to TRBJ2-1, with 10 bases lining up with TRBD2. This specimen was peripheral blood, taken on day 0 of AZD1222 vaccination. The CDR3: CASTYGVSGRLNEQFF. DNA for the CDR3: TGTGCCAGCACCTACGGGGTTAGCGGGAGGCTTAATGAGCAGTTCTTC.